This T cell receptor beta chain was retrieved from a study of control samples from healthy donors and cancer patients. Profiling relied on immunoSEQ multiplex PCR, and the TCRdb table lists in-frame clones only, not all of them. The sample lists about 130,000 clones, roughly 87% seen once, with around 1.7% in the top ten. The CDR3 runs to 19 residues. CDR1 and CDR2 (germline): SEHNR, FQNEAQ (reference sequence). Trimming at V came to 2 bases and at J to 4 bases, leaving 14 bases not matched to a gene. This receptor was taken from a man aged 18 to 35 in good health. This chain connects TRBV7-9 to TRBJ2-3; TRBD2 aligns across 11 bases. The sample comprised blood. CDR3 residues: CASSLRLAGGPRSADTQYF. CDR3 in DNA: TGTGCCAGCAGCTTACGTCTAGCGGGAGGCCCTAGGAGTGCAGATACGCAGTATTTT.